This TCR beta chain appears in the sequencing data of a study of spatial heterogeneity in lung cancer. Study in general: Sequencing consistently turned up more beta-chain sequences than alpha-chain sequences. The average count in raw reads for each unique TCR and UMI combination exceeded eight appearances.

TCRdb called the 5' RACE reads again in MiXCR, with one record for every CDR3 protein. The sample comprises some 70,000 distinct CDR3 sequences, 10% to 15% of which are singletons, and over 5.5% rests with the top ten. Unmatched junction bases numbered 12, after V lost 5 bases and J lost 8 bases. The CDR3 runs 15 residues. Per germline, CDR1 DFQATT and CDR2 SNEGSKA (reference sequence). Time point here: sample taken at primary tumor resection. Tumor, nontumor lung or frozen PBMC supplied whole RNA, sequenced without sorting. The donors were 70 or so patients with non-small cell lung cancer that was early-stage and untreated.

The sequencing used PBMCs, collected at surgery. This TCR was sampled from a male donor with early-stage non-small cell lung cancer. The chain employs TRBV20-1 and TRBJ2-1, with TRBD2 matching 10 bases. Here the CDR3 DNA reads TGCAGTGCTTTTCAGGTCCTAGCGGGAGACGATGAGCAGTTCTTC. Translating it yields CSAFQVLAGDDEQFF.